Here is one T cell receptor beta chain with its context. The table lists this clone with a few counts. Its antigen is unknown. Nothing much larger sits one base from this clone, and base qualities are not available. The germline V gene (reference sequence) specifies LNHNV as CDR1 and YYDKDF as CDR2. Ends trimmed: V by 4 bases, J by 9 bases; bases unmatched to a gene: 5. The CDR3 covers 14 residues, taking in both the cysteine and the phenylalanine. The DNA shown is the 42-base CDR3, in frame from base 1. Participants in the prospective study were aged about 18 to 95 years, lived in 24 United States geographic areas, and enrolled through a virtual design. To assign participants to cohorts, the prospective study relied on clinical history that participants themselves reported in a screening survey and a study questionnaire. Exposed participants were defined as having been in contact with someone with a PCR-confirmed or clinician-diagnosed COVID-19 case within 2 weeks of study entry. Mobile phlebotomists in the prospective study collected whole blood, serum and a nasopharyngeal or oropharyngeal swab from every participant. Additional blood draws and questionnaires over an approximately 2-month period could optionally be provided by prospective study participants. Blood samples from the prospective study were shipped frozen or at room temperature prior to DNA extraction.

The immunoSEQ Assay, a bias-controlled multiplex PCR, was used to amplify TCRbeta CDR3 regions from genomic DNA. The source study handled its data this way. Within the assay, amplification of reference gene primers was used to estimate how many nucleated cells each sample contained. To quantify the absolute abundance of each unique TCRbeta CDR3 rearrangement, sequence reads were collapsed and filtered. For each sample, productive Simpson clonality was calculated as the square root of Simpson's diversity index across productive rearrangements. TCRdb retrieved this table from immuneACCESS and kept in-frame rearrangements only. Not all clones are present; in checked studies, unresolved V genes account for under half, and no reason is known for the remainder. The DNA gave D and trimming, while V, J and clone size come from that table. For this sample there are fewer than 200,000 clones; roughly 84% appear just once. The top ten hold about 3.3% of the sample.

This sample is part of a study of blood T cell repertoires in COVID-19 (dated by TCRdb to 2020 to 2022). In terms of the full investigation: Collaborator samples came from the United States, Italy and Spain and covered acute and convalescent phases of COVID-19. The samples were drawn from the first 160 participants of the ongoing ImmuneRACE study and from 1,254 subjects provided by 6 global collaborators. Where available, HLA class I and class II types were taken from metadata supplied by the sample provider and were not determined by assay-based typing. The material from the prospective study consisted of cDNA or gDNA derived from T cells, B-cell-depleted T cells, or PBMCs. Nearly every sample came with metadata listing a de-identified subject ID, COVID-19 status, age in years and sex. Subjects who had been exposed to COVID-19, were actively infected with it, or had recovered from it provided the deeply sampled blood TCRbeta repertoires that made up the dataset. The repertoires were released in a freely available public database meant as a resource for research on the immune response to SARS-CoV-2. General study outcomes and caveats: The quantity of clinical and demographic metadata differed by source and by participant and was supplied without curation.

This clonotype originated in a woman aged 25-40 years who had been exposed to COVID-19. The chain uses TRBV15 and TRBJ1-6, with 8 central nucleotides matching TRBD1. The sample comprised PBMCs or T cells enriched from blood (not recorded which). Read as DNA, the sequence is TGTGCCACCAGCACCCGGACAGGGCCTTCACCCCTCCACTTT. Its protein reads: CATSTRTGPSPLHF.